Listed below are T cell receptor beta chains from one sample, sequenced in a study of T cells in Graves' hyperthyroidism and ophthalmopathy. TCRdb redid the calling of the multiplex PCR reads with MiXCR, one entry per CDR3 protein. The sample holds around 200,000 distinct CDR3 sequences, around 18% seen once. Sequenced sample: blood. These receptors were taken from a man aged 35-49 years with Graves' hyperthyroidism. Each CDR3 is given with its conserved first and last residue. Fields, in order: CDR3 DNA, CDR3 protein, D gene, J gene, clone size, V gene. D genes are given only for firm matches. The size entry is marked missing in some rows and otherwise reads once, few, many or a size class.

CDR3nt: TGCAGTGCCACCAGGTTCCAGGCGGGTTTCACAGATACGCAGTATTTT
CDR3aa: CSATRFQAGFTDTQYF
d_gene: NA
j_gene: TRBJ2-3
abundance: many
v_gene: TRBV20-1

CDR3nt: TGTGCCTGGAAAGGAGGGGGTACTCCCTGGGGTTATGGCTACACCTTC
CDR3aa: CAWKGGGTPWGYGYTF
d_gene: NA
j_gene: TRBJ1-2
abundance: many
v_gene: TRBV30

CDR3nt: TGCAGTGCTAGAGATTTGGGGGGTGAAGCTTTCTTT
CDR3aa: CSARDLGGEAFF
d_gene: NA
j_gene: TRBJ1-1
abundance: many
v_gene: TRBV20-1

CDR3nt: TGTGCCAGCAGCTTAGGGGGGGCAGGGGGCGACGGCTACACCTTC
CDR3aa: CASSLGGAGGDGYTF
d_gene: TRBD1
j_gene: TRBJ1-2
abundance: many
v_gene: TRBV7-2

CDR3nt: TGCGCCAGCAGCTTTAGCGGCCGGCAGGGAACGGAGACCCAGTACTTC
CDR3aa: CASSFSGRQGTETQYF
d_gene: NA
j_gene: TRBJ2-5
abundance: many
v_gene: TRBV5-1

CDR3nt: TGTGCCAGCAGCCCGACTAGCGGGGCGATGTACCAAGAGACCCAGTACTTC
CDR3aa: CASSPTSGAMYQETQYF
d_gene: TRBD2
j_gene: TRBJ2-5
abundance: few
v_gene: TRBV9

CDR3nt: TGTGCCAGCAGCCTGTTAAGGCCTGACACCGGGGAGCTGTTTTTT
CDR3aa: CASSLLRPDTGELFF
d_gene: NA
j_gene: TRBJ2-2
abundance: few
v_gene: TRBV7-9

CDR3nt: TGTGCCAGTAGTCATGGAGCAAACACTGAAGCTTTCTTT
CDR3aa: CASSHGANTEAFF
d_gene: NA
j_gene: TRBJ1-1
abundance: many
v_gene: TRBV19

CDR3nt: TGCAGCGTTGGGACAGGCAATCAGCCCCAGCATTTT
CDR3aa: CSVGTGNQPQHF
d_gene: NA
j_gene: TRBJ1-5
abundance: NA
v_gene: TRBV29-1

CDR3nt: TGTGCCAGCAGCGAAAGGGGGAGATCCTATAATTCACCCCTCCACTTT
CDR3aa: CASSERGRSYNSPLHF
d_gene: NA
j_gene: TRBJ1-6
abundance: many
v_gene: TRBV28

CDR3nt: TGTGCCAGCAGCTTACAGGGGTTCTCCTACGAGCAGTACTTC
CDR3aa: CASSLQGFSYEQYF
d_gene: NA
j_gene: TRBJ2-7
abundance: many
v_gene: TRBV11-2

CDR3nt: TGCAGCGCTCAGGGGTACTACGAGCAGTACTTC
CDR3aa: CSAQGYYEQYF
d_gene: NA
j_gene: TRBJ2-7
abundance: many
v_gene: TRBV29-1

CDR3nt: TGTGCCAGCAGCCAAATCTCGGGGGTAGGTGAAGCTTTCTTT
CDR3aa: CASSQISGVGEAFF
d_gene: NA
j_gene: TRBJ1-1
abundance: NA
v_gene: TRBV14

CDR3nt: TGTGCCAGCAGCTCCCCGCAGGGGACAGGACTAGCGGAGACCCAGTACTTC
CDR3aa: CASSSPQGTGLAETQYF
d_gene: NA
j_gene: TRBJ2-5
abundance: many
v_gene: TRBV11-1

CDR3nt: TGTGCCAGCAGACCCCGTACTATTGTGGATAACCCCTACAATGAGCAGTTCTTC
CDR3aa: CASRPRTIVDNPYNEQFF
d_gene: NA
j_gene: TRBJ2-1
abundance: few
v_gene: TRBV6-2/TRBV6-3

CDR3nt: TGTGCCAGCGCCCGCCTGGCGGGGGGGCCCTCCTACAATGAGCAGTTCTTC
CDR3aa: CASARLAGGPSYNEQFF
d_gene: TRBD2
j_gene: TRBJ2-1
abundance: NA
v_gene: TRBV7-3

CDR3nt: TGTGCCAGCAGCCCCGAGACAGGGCCGTACGAGCAGTACTTC
CDR3aa: CASSPETGPYEQYF
d_gene: TRBD1
j_gene: TRBJ2-7
abundance: NA
v_gene: TRBV4-2

CDR3nt: TGTGCCAGCCGGGAGGGACAACCTACCTATGGCTACACCTTC
CDR3aa: CASREGQPTYGYTF
d_gene: NA
j_gene: TRBJ1-2
abundance: NA
v_gene: TRBV5-8

CDR3nt: TGTGCCAGCAGCTTAGCCCGCCAGGGAAGCTATGGCTACACCTTC
CDR3aa: CASSLARQGSYGYTF
d_gene: NA
j_gene: TRBJ1-2
abundance: NA
v_gene: TRBV7-2

CDR3nt: TGTGCCAGCAGTCCCGGGACAGGCGCCGGGGAAGAGCAGTACTTC
CDR3aa: CASSPGTGAGEEQYF
d_gene: TRBD1
j_gene: TRBJ2-7
abundance: many
v_gene: TRBV12-3/TRBV12-4

CDR3nt: TGTGCCAGCAGTACCTGGGGAGGCGGGGAGGACGCAGATACGCAGTATTTT
CDR3aa: CASSTWGGGEDADTQYF
d_gene: NA
j_gene: TRBJ2-3
abundance: NA
v_gene: TRBV6-1

CDR3nt: TGTGCCAGCAGCGAGGGGACTAGCGGCCTCAATGAGCAGTTCTTC
CDR3aa: CASSEGTSGLNEQFF
d_gene: TRBD2
j_gene: TRBJ2-1
abundance: NA
v_gene: TRBV13

CDR3nt: TGTGCCAGCAGCGCCGGGACTAGCGGATTCAGAGGGACCCAGTACTTC
CDR3aa: CASSAGTSGFRGTQYF
d_gene: TRBD2
j_gene: TRBJ2-5
abundance: NA
v_gene: TRBV7-2

CDR3nt: TGTGCCAGCACCTTACGGGGCGGGGAGACCCAGTACTTC
CDR3aa: CASTLRGGETQYF
d_gene: NA
j_gene: TRBJ2-5
abundance: many
v_gene: TRBV7-9

CDR3nt: TGTGCCAGCTCTTTTGTTTGGCAGGGTCGTAAAACCGGGGAGCTGTTTTTT
CDR3aa: CASSFVWQGRKTGELFF
d_gene: NA
j_gene: TRBJ2-2
abundance: many
v_gene: TRBV6-2/TRBV6-3

CDR3nt: TGTGCCAGCAGTGAAGCCACCTCGATAGATACGCAGTATTTT
CDR3aa: CASSEATSIDTQYF
d_gene: NA
j_gene: TRBJ2-3
abundance: many
v_gene: TRBV2

CDR3nt: TGTGCCACCACCCAATCCGGGACAGGGGAGGGCTACACCTTC
CDR3aa: CATTQSGTGEGYTF
d_gene: TRBD1
j_gene: TRBJ1-2
abundance: few
v_gene: TRBV15

CDR3nt: TGTGCCAGCAGTTCGGCAGATATAGCCTACGAGCAGTACTTC
CDR3aa: CASSSADIAYEQYF
d_gene: NA
j_gene: TRBJ2-7
abundance: NA
v_gene: TRBV28

CDR3nt: TGTGCCAGCAGCTCCTTCGGGGGAACGAACGAGCAGTACTTC
CDR3aa: CASSSFGGTNEQYF
d_gene: NA
j_gene: TRBJ2-7
abundance: many
v_gene: TRBV7-9

CDR3nt: TGTGCCAGCTCACCAGTTTCCAAGACAACGAACACCGGGGAGCTGTTTTTT
CDR3aa: CASSPVSKTTNTGELFF
d_gene: NA
j_gene: TRBJ2-2
abundance: NA
v_gene: TRBV18

CDR3nt: TGTGCCAGCAGCTGCGTTGGGGGACCCCATTGCTCCGGGGAGCTGTTTTTT
CDR3aa: CASSCVGGPHCSGELFF
d_gene: NA
j_gene: TRBJ2-2
abundance: many
v_gene: TRBV7-2

CDR3nt: TGCAGTGCTCAGACTAGCGGCACAGATACGCAGTATTTT
CDR3aa: CSAQTSGTDTQYF
d_gene: TRBD2
j_gene: TRBJ2-3
abundance: many
v_gene: TRBV20-1

CDR3nt: TGTGCCACCAGTGAGGGAGGGACTAGCGGGAATAAAGAGACCCAGTACTTC
CDR3aa: CATSEGGTSGNKETQYF
d_gene: TRBD2
j_gene: TRBJ2-5
abundance: many
v_gene: TRBV24-1

CDR3nt: TGCAGTGCCCGGCCCCTAGGGGTTAGCAATCAGCCCCAGCATTTT
CDR3aa: CSARPLGVSNQPQHF
d_gene: NA
j_gene: TRBJ1-5
abundance: NA
v_gene: TRBV20-1

CDR3nt: TGTGCCAGCAGCTTAACTGGGTGGGAAAACATTCAGTACTTC
CDR3aa: CASSLTGWENIQYF
d_gene: NA
j_gene: TRBJ2-4
abundance: many
v_gene: TRBV7-3

CDR3nt: TGTGCCAGTACCTCGAGCAGGGGTGGATACTATGGCTACACCTTC
CDR3aa: CASTSSRGGYYGYTF
d_gene: NA
j_gene: TRBJ1-2
abundance: once
v_gene: TRBV19

CDR3nt: TGTGCCAGCAGCGAGGCCCCACGGTGGGGCACTGAAGCTTTCTTT
CDR3aa: CASSEAPRWGTEAFF
d_gene: NA
j_gene: TRBJ1-1
abundance: many
v_gene: TRBV7-2

CDR3nt: TGTGCCAGCAGTGAAGCTAACTATGGCTACACCTTC
CDR3aa: CASSEANYGYTF
d_gene: NA
j_gene: TRBJ1-2
abundance: many
v_gene: TRBV2

CDR3nt: TGTGCCAGCAGCTTTACCACAGTTGACACTGAAGCTTTCTTT
CDR3aa: CASSFTTVDTEAFF
d_gene: NA
j_gene: TRBJ1-1
abundance: NA
v_gene: TRBV7-9

CDR3nt: TGTGCCAGCAGCGGAACCCCCGGGACAGGGAGTCCCGGTCACAATGAGCAGTTCTTC
CDR3aa: CASSGTPGTGSPGHNEQFF
d_gene: TRBD1
j_gene: TRBJ2-1
abundance: NA
v_gene: TRBV3-1

CDR3nt: TGTGCCAGCCGAGCTAGCGGGGCATACAATGAGCAGTTCTTC
CDR3aa: CASRASGAYNEQFF
d_gene: TRBD2
j_gene: TRBJ2-1
abundance: many
v_gene: TRBV28

CDR3nt: TGTGCCAGCAGCTTAGACCCGGGGGGGAACACTGAAGCTTTCTTT
CDR3aa: CASSLDPGGNTEAFF
d_gene: NA
j_gene: TRBJ1-1
abundance: many
v_gene: TRBV7-9

CDR3nt: TGCAGTGCTAGACTGGGAGCTTTCTTT
CDR3aa: CSARLGAFF
d_gene: NA
j_gene: TRBJ1-1
abundance: few
v_gene: TRBV20-1

CDR3nt: TGCAGCGTTGCCGGACAGGGGGCAGGGCAGCCCCGGCATTTT
CDR3aa: CSVAGQGAGQPRHF
d_gene: TRBD1
j_gene: TRBJ1-5
abundance: NA
v_gene: TRBV29-1

CDR3nt: TGTGCCAGCAGCAGGGAGGGGCAAGAGACCCAGTACTTC
CDR3aa: CASSREGQETQYF
d_gene: TRBD2
j_gene: TRBJ2-5
abundance: few
v_gene: TRBV6-1

CDR3nt: TGTGCCAGCACCGATCGGGACTCCCAGTTCTTC
CDR3aa: CASTDRDSQFF
d_gene: NA
j_gene: TRBJ2-1
abundance: NA
v_gene: TRBV25-1